A selection of T cell receptor beta chains follows, all from one sample in a study of blood T cells in healthy people across ages. One entry per CDR3 protein results from TCRdb running MiXCR on the 5' RACE reads. The sample has hundreds of thousands of distinct CDR3 sequences; roughly 30% are singletons. Sequencing was done on a sample of blood. The receptors stem from a woman of 80 years or more in good health. The CDR3 runs from the conserved cysteine through the conserved F or W. A D gene is named only where the DNA matches it firmly. The size field is filled for only some rows; it gives once, few, many or a size class.

V	D	size	J	CDR3	DNA
TRBV20-1	NA	NA	TRBJ2-5	CSARGQYGETQYF	TGCAGTGCCAGGGGCCAATACGGGGAGACCCAGTACTTC
TRBV6-5	TRBD2	many	TRBJ2-1	CASSGTSGGLGIPFF	TGTGCCAGCAGTGGAACTAGCGGGGGGTTGGGTATTCCGTTCTTC
TRBV27	TRBD2	many	TRBJ2-3	CASSQLAGVTDTQYF	TGTGCCAGCAGCCAACTAGCGGGGGTCACAGATACGCAGTATTTT
TRBV12-3/TRBV12-4	NA	NA	TRBJ2-3	CASSLLRADMQYF	TGTGCCAGCAGTTTATTGAGGGCAGATATGCAGTATTTT
TRBV7-2	NA	NA	TRBJ2-2	CASRGTYNTGELFF	TGTGCCAGCCGCGGGACTTATAACACCGGGGAGCTGTTTTTT
TRBV19	TRBD1	NA	TRBJ1-6	CASKEQGYNSPLHF	TGTGCCAGTAAAGAACAGGGGTATAATTCACCCCTCCACTTT
TRBV6-2/TRBV6-3	NA	NA	TRBJ2-3	CASSYPTTTSTDTQYF	TGTGCCAGCAGCTATCCGACCACTACTAGCACAGATACGCAGTATTTT
TRBV28	NA	NA	TRBJ1-5	CVAGGASNQPQHF	TGTGTCGCGGGAGGGGCTAGCAATCAGCCCCAGCATTTT
TRBV29-1	NA	many	TRBJ2-1	CSVEDPGGPDNEQFF	TGCAGCGTTGAAGACCCGGGGGGCCCTGACAATGAGCAGTTCTTC
TRBV7-9	NA	many	TRBJ2-1	CASSPLVFIHNEQFF	TGTGCCAGCAGCCCACTAGTCTTCATTCACAATGAGCAGTTCTTC
TRBV6-2/TRBV6-3	NA	NA	TRBJ2-2	CASSLVDRYTGELFF	TGTGCCAGCAGCCTTGTCGACAGGTACACCGGGGAGCTGTTTTTT
TRBV20-1	TRBD2	NA	TRBJ2-1	CSASFAGGSYNEQFF	TGCAGTGCTAGTTTTGCGGGAGGCTCCTACAATGAGCAGTTCTTC
TRBV20-1	NA	NA	TRBJ1-1	CSARVSGGSTSTEAFF	TGCAGTGCTAGAGTCTCTGGAGGGTCTACGAGCACTGAAGCTTTCTTT
TRBV7-9	NA	many	TRBJ2-3	CASSLVAVTDTQYF	TGTGCCAGCAGCTTGGTGGCTGTCACAGATACGCAGTATTTT
TRBV20-1	NA	many	TRBJ2-5	CSARDQRSETQYF	TGCAGTGCTAGAGACCAGCGTTCAGAGACCCAGTACTTC
TRBV24-1	TRBD2	NA	TRBJ2-3	CATGQFVAGGFRDTQYF	TGTGCCACCGGTCAATTTGTAGCGGGGGGTTTTCGGGATACGCAGTATTTT
TRBV10-3	TRBD1	NA	TRBJ2-1	CAISGGTGLENEQFF	TGTGCCATCAGTGGAGGGACAGGCCTCGAGAATGAGCAGTTCTTC
TRBV2	TRBD2	once	TRBJ2-7	CASTWTSGPSSYEQYF	TGTGCCAGCACCTGGACTAGCGGGCCTAGCTCCTACGAGCAGTACTTC
TRBV20-1	NA	NA	TRBJ2-1	CSAWSVEYNEQFF	TGCAGTGCTTGGTCGGTGGAGTACAATGAGCAGTTCTTC
TRBV11-1	TRBD1	many	TRBJ2-3	CASRPGQGPDTQYF	TGTGCCAGCAGACCGGGACAGGGACCAGATACGCAGTATTTT
TRBV7-2	TRBD2	many	TRBJ2-1	CASRPTSGDNEQFF	TGTGCCAGCAGGCCGACTAGCGGGGATAATGAGCAGTTCTTC
TRBV25-1	NA	few	TRBJ2-7	CASSGDFGTTMRQYF	TGTGCCAGCAGTGGGGATTTCGGGACGACAATGAGGCAGTACTTC
TRBV4-3	TRBD1	many	TRBJ2-2	CASSQGTGWDTGELFF	TGCGCCAGCAGCCAAGGGACAGGGTGGGACACCGGGGAGCTGTTTTTT
TRBV20-1	TRBD2	NA	TRBJ2-1	CSVPSGSSYNEQFF	TGCAGTGTACCCAGCGGGAGCTCCTACAATGAGCAGTTCTTC
TRBV20-1	NA	NA	TRBJ1-2	CSALEGRRTNYGYTF	TGCAGTGCCCTCGAGGGACGGCGGACTAACTATGGCTACACCTTC
TRBV5-1	TRBD1	many	TRBJ1-1	CASRTGLSNTEAFF	TGCGCCAGCCGGACAGGGCTTTCGAACACTGAAGCTTTCTTT
TRBV5-1	NA	NA	TRBJ2-1	CASSDTGISYNEQFF	TGCGCCAGCAGCGATACCGGGATCTCCTACAATGAGCAGTTCTTC
TRBV7-2	NA	many	TRBJ2-7	CASSSDGSRNYEQYF	TGTGCCAGCAGCTCCGACGGATCCCGAAACTACGAGCAGTACTTC
TRBV10-3	NA	many	TRBJ2-1	CAISRTGRQRGAEEFF	TGTGCCATCAGTCGGACAGGGAGGCAGCGGGGGGCCGAGGAGTTCTTC
TRBV11-1	TRBD1	NA	TRBJ1-2	CASNLAGTGGGGYGYTF	TGTGCCAGCAACTTAGCTGGGACAGGGGGCGGTGGCTATGGCTACACCTTC
TRBV6-5	NA	NA	TRBJ1-5	CASSLTGRSYSNQPQHF	TGTGCCAGCAGTTTGACGGGGAGGAGTTATAGCAATCAGCCCCAGCATTTT
TRBV30	NA	NA	TRBJ1-4	CAWSWTKATNEKLFF	TGTGCCTGGAGTTGGACGAAAGCAACTAATGAAAAACTGTTTTTT
TRBV6-6	NA	many	TRBJ2-2	CATLQGMNTGELFF	TGTGCCACCCTCCAGGGGATGAACACCGGGGAGCTGTTTTTT
TRBV29-1	NA	many	TRBJ1-5	CSVEDGGGNQPQHF	TGCAGCGTTGAAGACGGGGGGGGCAATCAGCCCCAGCATTTT
TRBV19	NA	NA	TRBJ1-6	CASSIKSSYNSPLHF	TGTGCCAGTAGTATCAAGAGCTCCTATAATTCACCCCTCCACTTT
TRBV7-3	NA	many	TRBJ2-7	CASSLMGGREQYF	TGTGCCAGCAGCTTAATGGGGGGCCGCGAGCAGTACTTC
TRBV11-2	NA	many	TRBJ1-2	CASSPRSMGIGYTF	TGTGCCAGCAGCCCCCGCTCTATGGGGATAGGCTACACCTTC
TRBV9	TRBD2	NA	TRBJ2-5	CASNAAHGGETQYF	TGTGCCAGCAACGCAGCTCACGGGGGGGAGACCCAGTACTTC
TRBV4-2	TRBD1	many	TRBJ2-5	CASSQGIQGDQETQYF	TGTGCCAGCAGCCAAGGTATTCAGGGGGACCAAGAGACCCAGTACTTC
TRBV5-1	TRBD1	many	TRBJ2-7	CASSLRRGDRGSYEQYF	TGCGCCAGCAGCCTTCGGAGAGGGGACAGGGGTTCCTACGAGCAGTACTTC
TRBV20-1	NA	few	TRBJ1-5	CSAMRGGQPQHF	TGCAGTGCAATGAGGGGGGGACAGCCCCAGCATTTT
TRBV29-1	NA	NA	TRBJ1-2	CSVGTGFGYTF	TGCAGCGTTGGAACGGGGTTCGGCTACACCTTC
TRBV5-1	TRBD1	few	TRBJ2-2	CASSQRQGGTGELFF	TGCGCCAGCAGCCAGAGACAGGGGGGAACCGGGGAGCTGTTTTTT
TRBV3-1	NA	many	TRBJ2-5	CASSPSNRPETQYF	TGTGCCAGCAGCCCCTCAAACCGGCCGGAGACCCAGTACTTC
TRBV5-1	NA	NA	TRBJ1-5	CASSLSGDLYQPQHF	TGCGCCAGCAGCTTGTCTGGGGATTTGTACCAGCCCCAGCATTTT
TRBV12-3/TRBV12-4	NA	many	TRBJ2-1	CASSGTPLHNEQFF	TGTGCCTCATCCGGGACACCGCTACACAATGAGCAGTTCTTC
TRBV3-1	TRBD2	many	TRBJ2-7	CASSPGLAPWEQYF	TGTGCCAGCAGCCCGGGACTAGCGCCGTGGGAGCAGTACTTC
TRBV28	NA	NA	TRBJ1-5	CAEGGGIQPQHF	TGTGCCGAGGGAGGGGGGATTCAGCCCCAGCATTTT
TRBV3-1	TRBD1	many	TRBJ1-2	CASRGQGMGGYTF	TGTGCCAGCAGGGGACAGGGGATGGGCGGCTACACCTTC
TRBV20-1	NA	many	TRBJ1-2	CSARDRMGYTF	TGCAGTGCTAGAGATAGAATGGGCTACACCTTC
TRBV12-3/TRBV12-4	TRBD2	once	TRBJ2-3	CASSRTSVRTDTQYF	TGTGCCAGCAGTCGGACTAGCGTGAGAACAGATACGCAGTATTTT
TRBV5-6	NA	NA	TRBJ2-2	CASSPREIATGELFF	TGTGCCAGCAGCCCCCGGGAAATAGCCACCGGGGAGCTGTTTTTT
TRBV20-1	TRBD1	many	TRBJ1-2	CSAGQGVDYGYTF	TGCAGTGCTGGACAGGGTGTAGACTATGGCTACACCTTC
TRBV11-1	NA	many	TRBJ2-3	CASSLRRRILTDTQYF	TGTGCCAGCAGCTTAAGACGACGGATCCTCACAGATACGCAGTATTTT